Listed below are T cell receptor beta chains from one sample, sequenced in a study of blood T cell repertoires in COVID-19. The protocol was immunoSEQ multiplex PCR, while the TCRdb copy is restricted to in-frame clones and leaves out a portion. The sample holds 280,000 or so clones; around 84% are singletons and the top ten take 2% to 3%. The sequenced sample consisted of PBMCs or T cells enriched from blood (not recorded which). The receptors stem from a woman aged 45-59 years who had recovered from COVID-19. Both conserved end residues are part of each CDR3. D genes are given only for firm matches. Rows may omit the clone size; those that give it use once, few, many or a size class.

NA	TRBV18	TRBJ1-1	NA	TGTGCCAGCTCACCTACTACAGGGATTGCGGACACTGAAGCTTTCTTT	CASSPTTGIADTEAFF
TRBD1	TRBV5-8	TRBJ1-1	NA	TGTGCCAGCAGGGCAGGGGGTGTGAACACTGAAGCTTTCTTT	CASRAGGVNTEAFF
NA	TRBV10-2	TRBJ1-3	NA	TGCGCCAGCAGTGAGGACCCGACTAGATCTGGAAACACCATATATTTT	CASSEDPTRSGNTIYF
NA	TRBV30	TRBJ1-3	NA	TGTGCCTGGAGTGTGACTAGGGGAAACACCATATATTTT	CAWSVTRGNTIYF
TRBD1	TRBV5-4	TRBJ1-2	once	TGTGCCAGCAGCTTCAGACAGGGCGGGTATGGCTACACCTTC	CASSFRQGGYGYTF
NA	TRBV6-1	TRBJ1-1	NA	TGTGCCAGCAGTGAACTCAGGAACACTGAAGCTTTCTTT	CASSELRNTEAFF
TRBD2	TRBV7-3	TRBJ2-1	NA	TGTGCCAGCAGCTTCCCGCTAGCGGGGGTCGATGAGCAGTTCTTC	CASSFPLAGVDEQFF
TRBD1	TRBV11-1	TRBJ1-6	NA	TGTGCCAGCAGCCCGGGGACAGATCCCTATAATTCACCCCTCCACTTT	CASSPGTDPYNSPLHF
NA	TRBV5-5	TRBJ1-1	NA	TGTGCCAGCAGCTTTACATGGAACACTGAAGCTTTCTTT	CASSFTWNTEAFF
NA	TRBV12-3/TRBV12-4	TRBJ1-1	NA	TGTGCCAGCGGCACCACTGAAGCTTTCTTT	CASGTTEAFF
TRBD2	TRBV2	TRBJ2-7	once	TGTGCCAGCAGTCGGGCGGGGGAAGCCTACGAGCAGTACTTC	CASSRAGEAYEQYF
TRBD1	TRBV4-2	TRBJ2-4	NA	TGTGCCAGCAGCCAGGCAATAACAGGGGGAGGCATTCAGTACTTC	CASSQAITGGGIQYF
TRBD1	TRBV9	TRBJ2-1	NA	TGTGCCAGCAGCGCACCCCGGACAGGGGCCTACAATGAGCAGTTCTTC	CASSAPRTGAYNEQFF
NA	TRBV20-1	TRBJ1-6	NA	TGCAGTGCTAGTAAGGCGACAGGAAATTTTTCACCCCTCCACTTT	CSASKATGNFSPLHF